One sample yielded the 29 T cell receptor beta chains listed below, sequenced in a study of regulatory T cells in long-lasting Graves disease. Time point indicated: persistent/refractory GD, antithyroid drugs over 5 years with positive TRAb. PBMCs provided the RNA from which the TCR library was made. According to the study, TCR beta libraries were built with iRepertoire HTBI primers and CDR3-region Arm-PCR. TCRdb re-derived calls from the multiplex PCR reads in MiXCR, one entry per CDR3 protein. Here the sample spans fewer than 450,000 distinct CDR3 sequences, 23% being singletons. Source: peripheral blood mononuclear cells (PBMCs), taken when the disease was refractory, from a patient treated with antithyroid drugs. The receptor source for this set is a female donor with Graves disease.

On this clonotype itself: A much more abundant neighbour one base away suggests this may be a read error. The chain is built from TRBV27 and TRBJ1-6, with D uncertain. The germline V gene encodes CDR1 MNHEY and CDR2 SMNVEV (reference sequence). The V and J ends lost 9 bases and 5 bases respectively, with 14 bases between them. CDR3 length: 14 amino acids. The CDR3 protein is CASRPPGNNSPLHF. In nucleotides, the CDR3 is TGTGCCAGTCGCCCGCCCGGGAATAATTCACCCCTCCACTTT.

This chain links TRBV20-1 with TRBJ2-7; TRBD1 agrees at 8 bases. V shed 5 bases and J 2 bases; nucleotides not matched to a gene: 11. From germline, CDR1 is DFQATT and CDR2 SNEGSKA (reference sequence). This CDR3 spans 15 amino acids. The CDR3 nucleotides are TGCAGTGCTTACGACCCGGGACAGGCTACCTACGAGCAGTACTTC. Amino acid sequence: CSAYDPGQATYEQYF.

Comment on this clonotype: At one end, the junction sequence differs from germline, possibly due to a read error. V gene TRBV24-1 combines with J gene TRBJ2-4; tentatively, D is TRBD1 (6 bases). The germline gives CDR1 KGHDR, CDR2 SFDVKD. The CDR3 has 12 amino acids. The CDR3 reads CATSDFRGVRHF. The CDR3 DNA reads TGTGCCACCAGTGATTTCAGGGGCGTTAGACACTTC.

The CDR3 reads CSVEPGHEQYF. CDR3 DNA: TGCAGCGTTGAACCAGGACACGAGCAGTACTTC. The chain links TRBV29-1 to TRBJ2-7; D not certain. Trimming stripped 2 bases from V and 5 bases from J, with 7 bases between. Germline CDR1 SQVTM, CDR2 ANQGSEA. The CDR3 is made up of 11 amino acids.

This clonotype was detected many times. V is TRBV2 and J is TRBJ2-7; TRBD2 matches at 13 bases. V was clipped by 5 bases and J by 5 bases; unmatched bases: 6. The germline CDR1 and CDR2 sequences are SNHLY and FYNNEI. The CDR3 loop spans 15 amino acids. The CDR3 reads CASSTRTSGSNEQYF. DNA of the CDR3: TGTGCCAGCAGTACTCGGACTAGCGGGAGTAACGAGCAGTACTTC. The full variable domain, completed using reference TRBV2 and TRBJ2-7, is EPEVTQTPSHQVTQMGQEVILRCVPISNHLYFYWYRQILGQKVEFLVSFYNNEISEKSEIFDDQFSVERPDGSNFTLKIRSTKLEDSAMYFCASSTRTSGSNEQYFGPGTRLTVT.

The chain is built from TRBV6-1 and TRBJ1-2; D not resolved. The V and J ends lost 5 bases and 3 bases respectively, with 16 bases between them. This CDR3 has 15 residues. Germline CDR1 reads MNHNS; CDR2 reads SASEGT. DNA of the CDR3: TGTGCCAGCAGTCGCCGACTGATCGCTGACTATGGCTACACCTTC. This encodes CASSRRLIADYGYTF.

This clonotype was observed many times. The V gene is TRBV12-3 or TRBV12-4, the J gene TRBJ2-7; D not resolved. The CDR3 runs 12 residues. V was cut by 5 bases and J by 4 bases, with 9 bases left in between. As DNA, the CDR3 is TGTGCCAGCAGTCTGACTGCTTACGAGCAGTACTTC. Its protein is CASSLTAYEQYF.

This clonotype was detected once. The chain links TRBV5-4 to TRBJ2-7, with 7 bases matching TRBD2. The CDR3 consists of 15 residues. Germline values: CDR1 SGHNT, CDR2 YYREEE (reference sequence). After removal of 1 base from V and 4 bases from J, the junction contained 8 bases not matched to a gene. The CDR3 loop reads CASSLPGRESYEQYF. The CDR3 bases are TGTGCCAGCAGCTTGCCCGGGCGGGAGTCGTACGAGCAGTACTTC.

This clonotype came up a few times. The chain has TRBV6-5 and TRBJ1-1; D uncertain. V was cut by 3 bases and J by 0 bases, with 11 bases left in between. The CDR3 covers 15 residues. Germline CDR1 is MNHEY and CDR2 is SVGAGI. The CDR3 bases are TGTGCCAGCAGTTATGCAGGTACTATGAACACTGAAGCTTTCTTT. It translates to CASSYAGTMNTEAFF.

This clonotype was seen repeatedly, ten times or more. The gene calls are TRBV2 and TRBJ1-1; weak D call: TRBD1 (5 bases). Trimming cost V 7 bases and J 1 base, with 10 bases left between them. CDR1 and CDR2 (germline): SNHLY, FYNNEI. This CDR3 has 13 residues. The CDR3: CASKDKTNTEAFF. CDR3 bases: TGTGCCAGCAAGGACAAGACGAACACTGAAGCTTTCTTT. The variable domain in full, with the rest retrieved from reference TRBV2 and TRBJ1-1, is EPEVTQTPSHQVTQMGQEVILRCVPISNHLYFYWYRQILGQKVEFLVSFYNNEISEKSEIFDDQFSVERPDGSNFTLKIRSTKLEDSAMYFCASKDKTNTEAFFGQGTRLTVV.

This clonotype has a count of ten or more. The chain is built from TRBV11-1 and TRBJ2-7; a weak D match, TRBD1 (6 bases). The CDR3 sequence is 14 residues long. V was cut by 1 base and J by 6 bases, with 13 bases left in between. CDR1 and CDR2 from the germline V gene are SGHAT and FQDESV (reference sequence). The CDR3, as DNA: TGTGCCAGCAGCTTAGAGGGGACAAGCTCCGAGCAGTACTTC. Amino acid sequence: CASSLEGTSSEQYF. The full variable domain, its missing parts supplied by reference TRBV11-1 and TRBJ2-7, is EAEVAQSPRYKITEKSQAVAFWCDPISGHATLYWYRQILGQGPELLVQFQDESVVDDSQLPKDRFSAERLKGVDSTLKIQPAELGDSAMYLCASSLEGTSSEQYFGPGTRLTVT.

This clonotype was picked up many times. The chain employs TRBV2 and TRBJ1-6; D uncertain. V lost 6 bases to trimming and J lost 5 bases, with 11 bases between them. CDR1 is SNHLY and CDR2 is FYNNEI in the germline V gene. This CDR3 is 14 amino acids long. The CDR3 spells CASREQRNNSPLHF. CDR3 DNA sequence: TGTGCCAGCAGGGAACAGCGAAATAATTCACCCCTCCACTTT. The variable domain in full, with the rest retrieved from reference TRBV2 and TRBJ1-6, is EPEVTQTPSHQVTQMGQEVILRCVPISNHLYFYWYRQILGQKVEFLVSFYNNEISEKSEIFDDQFSVERPDGSNFTLKIRSTKLEDSAMYFCASREQRNNSPLHFGNGTRLTVT.

The sample holds many counts of this clonotype. The rearrangement uses TRBV2 and TRBJ1-2; possible D gene TRBD1, 5 bases. The ends were cut back, 8 bases at V and 5 bases at J, with 21 bases in the middle. The CDR3 runs 15 residues. The germline gives CDR1 SNHLY, CDR2 FYNNEI. In DNA form, the CDR3 reads TGTGCCAGCCGGGGACTTTTGGTGGGGAATTATGGCTACACCTTC. This codes for CASRGLLVGNYGYTF.

The rearrangement uses TRBV20-1 and TRBJ2-3, with D unclear. Trimming removed 3 bases at V and 0 bases at J, with 7 bases between. There are 13 residues in the CDR3. Germline lookup yields CDR1 DFQATT and CDR2 SNEGSKA (reference sequence). The CDR3 is CSASAPSTDTQYF. The CDR3 DNA sequence: TGCAGTGCTAGCGCCCCTAGCACAGATACGCAGTATTTT.

Only a few counts were recorded for this clonotype. The J gene is TRBJ2-7, the V gene TRBV29-1; 9 nucleotides align to TRBD1. Trimming at V came to 6 bases and at J to 5 bases, leaving 8 bases not matched to a gene. Germline loops: CDR1 SQVTM, CDR2 ANQGSEA. The CDR3 is 13 amino acids. The CDR3 DNA is TGCAGCGTAGCAAGGACAGGGGTTCACGAGCAGTACTTC. Translating gives CSVARTGVHEQYF.

This clonotype turned up a few times. Mismatch with germline at one junction end may stem from a read error. This chain links TRBV11-1 with TRBJ2-7, with a weak D call TRBD2 (6 bases). CDR1 is SGHAT, CDR2 FQDESV, per germline (reference sequence). The CDR3 has 16 amino acids. The DNA for the CDR3 is TGTGCCGGCAGCTTAGGCGGAGCGGGCAGCTCCTACGAGCAGTACTTC. Residues: CAGSLGGAGSSYEQYF. The variable domain in full, completed from reference TRBV11-1 and TRBJ2-7, reads EAEVAQSPRYKITEKSQAVAFWCDPISGHATLYWYRQILGQGPELLVQFQDESVVDDSQLPKDRFSAERLKGVDSTLKIQPAELGDSAMYLCAGSLGGAGSSYEQYFGPGTRLTVT.

V usage is TRBV5-1 and J usage is TRBJ2-5; 7 bases line up with TRBD2. CDR3 size: 13 residues. Germline V gene lookup returns CDR1 SGHRS and CDR2 YFSETQ. V trimming: 3 bases; J trimming: 3 bases; junction bases outside the gene matches: 2. DNA of the CDR3: TGCGCCAGCAGCTCCCTAGCGGAAGAGACCCAGTACTTC. Its protein product is CASSSLAEETQYF.

This clonotype was detected a few times. The chain has TRBV10-3 and TRBJ1-1, with 7 bases that match TRBD1. Losses at the gene ends were 4 bases for V and 1 base for J; bases not matched to a gene: 3. CDR1 and CDR2 from the germline V gene are ENHRY and SYGVKD. The CDR3 loop spans 14 amino acids. The CDR3 coding sequence is TGTGCCATCAGTGGAAGGACAGGGAACACTGAAGCTTTCTTT. Its protein is CAISGRTGNTEAFF.

A few counts support this clonotype. The chain employs TRBV14 and TRBJ1-2; possibly TRBD1 for D (6 bases). Germline CDR1 SGHDN, CDR2 FVKESK. CDR3 length: 16 amino acids. Deletions cut 1 base from V and 3 bases from J, with 15 bases between. CDR3 sequence: CASSQVVRQVDYGYTF. The CDR3 DNA reads as TGTGCCAGCAGCCAAGTTGTGCGACAGGTCGACTATGGCTACACCTTC.

In its sample, this clonotype was seen many times. The J gene is TRBJ1-1, the V gene TRBV20-1; D remains ambiguous. The CDR3 consists of 14 residues. The germline V and J ends were trimmed by 5 bases and 0 bases, with 13 bases remaining between them. Germline CDR1 reads DFQATT; CDR2 reads SNEGSKA (reference sequence). The CDR3 DNA reads TGCAGTGCTGGAGGCGACGGGCTGAACACTGAAGCTTTCTTT. As protein: CSAGGDGLNTEAFF.

This chain links TRBV6-1 with TRBJ1-6; unclear D gene. Per germline, CDR1 MNHNS and CDR2 SASEGT. Trimming left V 6 bases short and J 4 bases short, with 19 bases between. This CDR3 region has 17 residues. The CDR3: CASSARPERRYNSPLHF. In DNA, the CDR3 is TGTGCCAGCAGCGCCCGTCCGGAGAGGAGGTATAATTCACCCCTCCACTTT.

This clonotype was observed a handful of times. The chain has TRBV28 and TRBJ2-1; tentatively, D is TRBD1 or TRBD2 (5 bases each). CDR1 MDHEN and CDR2 SYDVKM come from the germline V gene. The CDR3 length is 16 residues. The V and J ends lost 0 bases and 7 bases respectively, with 16 bases between them. As DNA, the CDR3 is TGTGCCAGCAGTTTATGGCACTCCAATTGGGGGAATGAGCAGTTCTTC. It encodes CASSLWHSNWGNEQFF.

In its sample, this clonotype was seen many times. The CDR3 DNA is TGTGCCAGCAGTTTCGGGACTAGCGGGATCTCCTACGAGCAGTACTTC. Translation: CASSFGTSGISYEQYF. The chain has TRBV12-3 or TRBV12-4 and TRBJ2-7; 13 bases match TRBD2. With V trimmed by 3 bases and J by 0 bases, 2 bases remained unmatched. The CDR3 has 16 amino acids.

In regard to this clonotype: A much larger clone lies one base from this, so it may be a read error. The V call is TRBV15, the J call TRBJ2-5; D remains ambiguous. Trimming took off 0 bases at V and 4 bases at J, with 6 bases between the two ends. Germline lookup yields CDR1 LNHNV and CDR2 YYDKDF (reference sequence). The CDR3 is 13 amino acids. CDR3 bases: TGTGCCACCAGCAGAGATGTGGTAGAGACCCAGTACTTC. This encodes CATSRDVVETQYF.

This clonotype has a handful of counts. CDR3 amino acids: CASLRGTGLNTEAFF. The CDR3 DNA reads TGTGCCAGTCTGCGCGGGACAGGGTTGAACACTGAAGCTTTCTTT. The gene calls are TRBV19 and TRBJ1-1; 9 bases agree with TRBD1. V gave up 8 bases and J gave up 0 bases; unmatched junction bases: 7. The V gene's germline CDR1 is LNHDA and CDR2 SQIVND (reference sequence). The CDR3 is made up of 15 amino acids.

The sample holds many counts of this clonotype. The chain carries TRBV7-8 and TRBJ2-7; D perhaps matches TRBD2 (5 bases). Trimming stripped 5 bases from V and 2 bases from J, with 13 bases between. CDR3 length: 14 residues. CDR1 is SGHVS and CDR2 is FQNEAQ in the germline V gene. For the CDR3, the DNA is TGTGCCAGCAGCCAGCGGTATGGGACCTACGAGCAGTACTTC. This sequence encodes CASSQRYGTYEQYF.

This clonotype was seen many times. This chain joins TRBV3-1 and TRBJ2-7; D is uncertain. Between the trimmed V and J ends, which lost 0 bases and 0 bases, there was a span of 6 bases. Looked up from germline, CDR1 is LGHDT and CDR2 is YNNKEL (reference sequence). The CDR3 consists of 14 residues. Here the CDR3 reads CASSQDPTSYEQYF. In nucleotides, the CDR3 is TGTGCCAGCAGCCAAGATCCCACCTCCTACGAGCAGTACTTC.

This clonotype was observed a few times. J is TRBJ1-1 and V is TRBV29-1; no firm D call. The V gene lost 5 bases and the J gene lost 4 bases, with 14 bases spanning the gap. Germline CDR1 reads SQVTM; CDR2 reads ANQGSEA. The CDR3 is made up of 13 amino acids. The CDR3 here is CSVMKGLGTEAFF. In DNA, the CDR3 is TGCAGCGTTATGAAGGGTTTAGGCACTGAAGCTTTCTTT.

This clonotype was counted many times. This sequence joins TRBV6-2 or TRBV6-3 and TRBJ1-1; D is unclear. Germline V gene lookup returns CDR1 MNHEY and CDR2 SVGEGT. This CDR3 has 14 residues. Trimming removed 0 bases from V and 1 base from J, with 6 bases in between. CDR3 sequence: CASSYSGENTEAFF. CDR3 sequence (DNA): TGTGCCAGCAGTTACTCGGGAGAGAACACTGAAGCTTTCTTT.